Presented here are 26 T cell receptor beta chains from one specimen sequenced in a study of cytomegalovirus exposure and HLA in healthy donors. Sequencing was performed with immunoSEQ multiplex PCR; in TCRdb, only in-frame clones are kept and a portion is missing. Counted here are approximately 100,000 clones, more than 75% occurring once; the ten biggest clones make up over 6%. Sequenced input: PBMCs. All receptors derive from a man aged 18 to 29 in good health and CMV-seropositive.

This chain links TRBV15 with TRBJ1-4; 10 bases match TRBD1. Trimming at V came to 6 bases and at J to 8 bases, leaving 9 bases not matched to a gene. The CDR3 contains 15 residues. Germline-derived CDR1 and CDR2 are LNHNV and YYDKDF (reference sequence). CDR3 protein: CATRETGTGVEKLFF. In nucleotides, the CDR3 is TGTGCCACCAGAGAGACCGGGACAGGGGTAGAAAAACTGTTTTTT.

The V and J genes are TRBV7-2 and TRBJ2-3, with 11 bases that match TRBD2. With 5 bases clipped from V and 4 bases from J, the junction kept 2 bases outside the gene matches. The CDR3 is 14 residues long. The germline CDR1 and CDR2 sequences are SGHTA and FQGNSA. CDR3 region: CASSTGLAADTQYF. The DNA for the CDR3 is TGTGCCAGCAGCACGGGACTAGCGGCAGATACGCAGTATTTT.

DNA of the CDR3: TGTGCCAGCAGCTCTAGGACTGTAAACATTCAGTACTTC. Translated: CASSSRTVNIQYF. The chain links TRBV6-5 to TRBJ2-4; maybe TRBD2 (5 bases). V lost 6 bases, J lost 6 bases, and 12 bases lay in between. The CDR3 is made up of 13 amino acids. Germline assignment: CDR1 MNHEY and CDR2 SVGAGI.

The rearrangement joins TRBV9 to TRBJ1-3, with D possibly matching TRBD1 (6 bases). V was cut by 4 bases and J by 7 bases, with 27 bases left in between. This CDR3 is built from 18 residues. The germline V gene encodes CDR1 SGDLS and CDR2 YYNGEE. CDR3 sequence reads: CASSPHPQQGPWVNTIYF. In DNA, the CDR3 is TGTGCCAGCAGCCCCCACCCCCAACAGGGTCCTTGGGTTAACACCATATATTTT.

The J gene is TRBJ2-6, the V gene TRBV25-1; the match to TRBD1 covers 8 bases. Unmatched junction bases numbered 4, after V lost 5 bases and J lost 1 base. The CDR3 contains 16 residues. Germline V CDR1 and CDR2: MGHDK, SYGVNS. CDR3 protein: CASSRDRSSGANVLTF. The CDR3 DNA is TGTGCCAGCAGTCGGGACAGGAGTTCTGGGGCCAACGTCCTGACTTTC.

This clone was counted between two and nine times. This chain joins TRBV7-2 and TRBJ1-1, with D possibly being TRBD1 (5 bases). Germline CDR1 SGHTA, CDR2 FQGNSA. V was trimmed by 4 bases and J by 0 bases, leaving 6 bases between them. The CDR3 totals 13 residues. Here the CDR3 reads CASSSGLNTEAFF. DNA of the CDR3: TGTGCCAGCAGCTCAGGGCTGAACACTGAAGCTTTCTTT.

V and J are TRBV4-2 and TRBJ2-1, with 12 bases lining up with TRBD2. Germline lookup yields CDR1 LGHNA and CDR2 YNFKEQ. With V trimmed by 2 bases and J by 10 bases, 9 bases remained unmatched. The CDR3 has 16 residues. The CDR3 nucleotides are TGTGCCAGCAGCCAACGGACACTAGCGGGGGGAAGCGAGCAGTTCTTC. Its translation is CASSQRTLAGGSEQFF.

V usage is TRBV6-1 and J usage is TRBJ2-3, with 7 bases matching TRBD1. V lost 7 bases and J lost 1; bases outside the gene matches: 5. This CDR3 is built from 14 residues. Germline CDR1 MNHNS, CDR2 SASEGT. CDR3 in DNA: TGTGCCAGCATCCGGGACAGAGGCACAGATACGCAGTATTTT. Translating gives CASIRDRGTDTQYF.

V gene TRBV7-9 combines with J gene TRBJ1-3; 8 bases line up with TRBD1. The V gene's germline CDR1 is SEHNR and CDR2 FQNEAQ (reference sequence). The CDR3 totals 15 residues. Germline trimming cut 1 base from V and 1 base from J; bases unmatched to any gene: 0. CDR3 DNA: TGTGCCAGCAGCTTAGGGACAGGGTCTGGAAACACCATATATTTT. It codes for CASSLGTGSGNTIYF.

The CDR3 bases are TGCAGCGTTGAGGGGGACAGAGGATACGAAGAGACCCAGTACTTC. Amino acid sequence: CSVEGDRGYEETQYF. V and J are TRBV29-1 and TRBJ2-5, with 7 bases that match TRBD1. Germline lookup yields CDR1 SQVTM and CDR2 ANQGSEA. V shed 3 bases, J shed 3 bases, and the junction held 10 bases outside the gene matches. The CDR3 contains 15 residues.

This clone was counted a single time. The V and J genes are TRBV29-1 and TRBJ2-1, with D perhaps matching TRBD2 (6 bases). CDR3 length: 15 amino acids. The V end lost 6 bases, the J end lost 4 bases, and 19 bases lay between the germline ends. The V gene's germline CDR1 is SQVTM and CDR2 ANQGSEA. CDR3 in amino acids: CSVHPPGLGYNEQFF. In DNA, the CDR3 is TGCAGCGTCCACCCACCGGGACTCGGATACAATGAGCAGTTCTTC.

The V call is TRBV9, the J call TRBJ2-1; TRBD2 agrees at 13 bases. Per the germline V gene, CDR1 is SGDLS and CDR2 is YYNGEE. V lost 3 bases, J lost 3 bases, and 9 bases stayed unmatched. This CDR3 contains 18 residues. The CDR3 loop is CASSAHPGLAGRYNEQFF. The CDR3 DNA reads TGTGCCAGCAGCGCTCACCCGGGACTAGCGGGGCGCTACAATGAGCAGTTCTTC.

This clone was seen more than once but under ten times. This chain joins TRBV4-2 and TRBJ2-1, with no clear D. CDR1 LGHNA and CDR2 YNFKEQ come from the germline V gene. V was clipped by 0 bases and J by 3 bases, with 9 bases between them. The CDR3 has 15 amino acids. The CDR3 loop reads CASSQDLQVYNEQFF. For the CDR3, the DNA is TGTGCCAGCAGCCAAGATCTCCAGGTCTACAATGAGCAGTTCTTC.

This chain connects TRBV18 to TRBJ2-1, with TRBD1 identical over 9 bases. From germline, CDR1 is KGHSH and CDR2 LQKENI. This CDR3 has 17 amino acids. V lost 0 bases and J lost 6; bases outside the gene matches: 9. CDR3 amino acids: CASSPPLATGGGNEQFF. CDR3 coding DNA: TGTGCCAGCTCACCACCGCTAGCGACAGGGGGAGGCAATGAGCAGTTCTTC.

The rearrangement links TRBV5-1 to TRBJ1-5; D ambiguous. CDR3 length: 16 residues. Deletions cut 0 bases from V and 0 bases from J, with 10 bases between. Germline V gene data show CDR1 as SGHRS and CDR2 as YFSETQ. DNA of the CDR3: TGCGCCAGCAGCTTGGCAGGAATCGATAGCAATCAGCCCCAGCATTTT. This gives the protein CASSLAGIDSNQPQHF.

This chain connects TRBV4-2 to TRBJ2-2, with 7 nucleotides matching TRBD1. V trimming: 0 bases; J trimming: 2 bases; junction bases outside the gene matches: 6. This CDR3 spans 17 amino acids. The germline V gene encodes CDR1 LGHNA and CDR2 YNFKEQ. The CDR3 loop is CASSQDPGTENTGELFF. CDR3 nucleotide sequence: TGTGCCAGCAGCCAAGATCCCGGGACAGAAAACACCGGGGAGCTGTTTTTT.

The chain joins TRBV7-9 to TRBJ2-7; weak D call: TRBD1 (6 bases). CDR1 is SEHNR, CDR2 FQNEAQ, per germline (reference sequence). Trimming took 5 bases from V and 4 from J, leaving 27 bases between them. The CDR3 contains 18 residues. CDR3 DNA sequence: TGTGCCAGCAGCGAACCATCACGGGACACCATTTCGAAATACGAGCAGTACTTC. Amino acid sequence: CASSEPSRDTISKYEQYF.

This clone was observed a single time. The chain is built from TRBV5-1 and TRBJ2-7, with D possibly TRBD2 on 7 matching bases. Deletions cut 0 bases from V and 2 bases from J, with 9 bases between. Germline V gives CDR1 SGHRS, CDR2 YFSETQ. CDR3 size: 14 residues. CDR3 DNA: TGCGCCAGCAGCTTGGACGGGGGGCCCTACGAGCAGTACTTC. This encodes CASSLDGGPYEQYF.

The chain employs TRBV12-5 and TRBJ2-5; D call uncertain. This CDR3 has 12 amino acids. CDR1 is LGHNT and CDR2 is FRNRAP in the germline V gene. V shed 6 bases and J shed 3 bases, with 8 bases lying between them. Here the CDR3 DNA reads TGTGCTAGTGGCCGTGAGGAAGAGACCCAGTACTTC. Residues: CASGREEETQYF.

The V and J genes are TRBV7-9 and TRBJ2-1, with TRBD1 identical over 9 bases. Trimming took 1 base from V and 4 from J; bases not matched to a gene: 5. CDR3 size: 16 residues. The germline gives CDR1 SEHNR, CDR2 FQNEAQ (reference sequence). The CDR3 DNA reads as TGTGCCAGCAGCTTAGGCGTGACAGGGGGGTACAATGAGCAGTTCTTC. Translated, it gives CASSLGVTGGYNEQFF.

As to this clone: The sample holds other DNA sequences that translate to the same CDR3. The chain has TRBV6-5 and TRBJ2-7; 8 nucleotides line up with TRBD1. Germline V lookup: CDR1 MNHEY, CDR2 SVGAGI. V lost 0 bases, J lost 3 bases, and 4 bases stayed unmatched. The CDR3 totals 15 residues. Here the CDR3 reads CASSYSTGQGYEQYF. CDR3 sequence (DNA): TGTGCCAGCAGTTACTCGACAGGACAGGGCTACGAGCAGTACTTC.

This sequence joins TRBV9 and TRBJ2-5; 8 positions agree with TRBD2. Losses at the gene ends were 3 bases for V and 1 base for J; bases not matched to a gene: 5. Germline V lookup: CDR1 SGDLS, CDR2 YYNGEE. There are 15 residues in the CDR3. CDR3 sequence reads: CASSALGTSQETQYF. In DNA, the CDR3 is TGTGCCAGCAGCGCCCTCGGGACTAGCCAAGAGACCCAGTACTTC.

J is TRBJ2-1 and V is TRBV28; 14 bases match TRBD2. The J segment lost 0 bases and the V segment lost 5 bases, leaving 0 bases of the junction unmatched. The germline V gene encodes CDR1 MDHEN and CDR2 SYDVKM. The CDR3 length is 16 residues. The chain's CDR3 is CASSGTSGSSYNEQFF. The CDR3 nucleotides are TGTGCCAGCAGTGGGACTAGCGGGAGCTCCTACAATGAGCAGTTCTTC.

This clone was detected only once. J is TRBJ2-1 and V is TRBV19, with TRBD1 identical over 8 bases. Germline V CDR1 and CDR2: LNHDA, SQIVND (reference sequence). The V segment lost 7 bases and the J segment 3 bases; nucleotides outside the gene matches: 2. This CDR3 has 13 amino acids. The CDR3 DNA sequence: TGTGCCAGTATGGACAGGGTCTACAATGAGCAGTTCTTC. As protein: CASMDRVYNEQFF.

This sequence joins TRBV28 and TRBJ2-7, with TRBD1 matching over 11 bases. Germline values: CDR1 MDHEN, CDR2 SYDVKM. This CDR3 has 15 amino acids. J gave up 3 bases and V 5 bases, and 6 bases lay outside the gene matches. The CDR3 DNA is TGTGCCAGCAGTCCCCGGGACAGGGGGTTCTACGAGCAGTACTTC. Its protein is CASSPRDRGFYEQYF.

The CDR3 DNA sequence: TGTGCCAGCAGTTACTCGACAAACTCCTACGAGCAGTACTTC. It translates to CASSYSTNSYEQYF. The genes are TRBV6-5 and TRBJ2-7; no reliable D call. V shed 0 bases and J shed 0 bases, with 6 bases lying between them. The CDR3 consists of 14 residues. Per the germline V gene, CDR1 is MNHEY and CDR2 is SVGAGI.